The 26 T cell receptor beta chains below come from one sample, sequenced in a study of cytomegalovirus exposure and HLA in healthy donors. The repertoire was sequenced with immunoSEQ multiplex PCR; TCRdb's copy has only in-frame clones and lacks some. This repertoire shows some 140,000 clones, 80% to 90% found once; its top ten account for over 5%. Sequenced: PBMCs. The source of these receptors is a woman aged 25 to 39 in good health and CMV-seropositive.

V and J are TRBV28 and TRBJ2-7, with 12 nucleotides matching TRBD2. Germline-derived CDR1 and CDR2 are MDHEN and SYDVKM. CDR3 length equals 16 residues. V trimming: 1 base; J trimming: 2 bases; junction bases outside the gene matches: 3. Here the CDR3 reads CASSLSGLAGTYEQYF. In DNA, the CDR3 is TGTGCCAGCAGTTTATCCGGACTAGCGGGAACCTACGAGCAGTACTTC.

This chain links TRBV7-8 with TRBJ2-2; 9 nucleotides agree with TRBD2. This CDR3 has 19 residues. Germline lookup yields CDR1 SGHVS and CDR2 FQNEAQ. The V and J ends lost 1 base and 0 bases, in that order; junction bases with no gene match: 9. The CDR3 nucleotides are TGTGCCAGCAGCTTAGACGGTATTAGCGGGGGTACGAACACCGGGGAGCTGTTTTTT. Translated: CASSLDGISGGTNTGELFF.

With regard to this clone: This sample also contains other DNA sequences that code for the same CDR3. The gene calls are TRBV7-9 and TRBJ2-7; no reliable D call. The V gene lost 5 bases and the J gene lost 3 bases, with 8 bases spanning the gap. From germline, CDR1 is SEHNR and CDR2 FQNEAQ (reference sequence). The CDR3 contains 12 residues. The CDR3, as DNA: TGTGCCAGCAGCCCCCTAGGCTACGAGCAGTACTTC. Protein: CASSPLGYEQYF.

This sequence joins TRBV18 and TRBJ2-1; 9 bases are a match to TRBD1. V was pared by 4 bases and J by 1 base, with 2 bases of the junction left unmatched. This CDR3 has 15 amino acids. Germline V gene data show CDR1 as KGHSH and CDR2 as LQKENI. The CDR3 region is CASSLGQGSYNEQFF. DNA of the CDR3: TGTGCCAGCTCACTAGGACAGGGGTCCTACAATGAGCAGTTCTTC.

This clone was recorded a few times. Other DNA sequences in the same sample also yield this CDR3. The rearrangement joins TRBV7-2 to TRBJ2-5; D uncertain. With 0 bases removed from V and 4 bases from J, the gap between germline ends came to 9 bases. The CDR3 is 14 amino acids. In germline, CDR1 is SGHTA, CDR2 FQGNSA. The CDR3 DNA sequence: TGTGCCAGCAGCTTAGCGCTTAGATCAGAGACCCAGTACTTC. It is translated as CASSLALRSETQYF. Based on the CDR3 plus reference TRBV7-2 and TRBJ2-5, the full variable domain is GAGVSQSPSNKVTEKGKDVELRCDPISGHTALYWYRQSLGQGLEFLIYFQGNSAPDKSGLPSDRFSAERTGGSVSTLTIQRTQQEDSAVYLCASSLALRSETQYFGPGTRLLVL.

The gene calls are TRBV2 and TRBJ2-2; D is perhaps TRBD1 (5 bases). The germline V gene encodes CDR1 SNHLY and CDR2 FYNNEI. The CDR3 contains 14 residues. Trimming shortened V by 4 bases and J by 6 bases, and 12 bases separated the two germline ends. Here the CDR3 DNA reads TGTGCCAGCAGTGTAAGGGGTACGGCCGGGGAGCTGTTTTTT. Protein sequence: CASSVRGTAGELFF.

This clone has only one observation. The chain's CDR3 is CASSLSGFGYQETQYF. The CDR3 DNA follows: TGTGCCAGCAGCTTGTCGGGATTCGGGTACCAAGAGACCCAGTACTTC. The rearrangement uses TRBV5-6 and TRBJ2-5, with a tentative D call TRBD2 (5 bases). The germline V gene has CDR1 SGHDT and CDR2 YYEEEE. The V end lost 1 base, the J end lost 0 bases, and 13 bases lay between the germline ends. The CDR3 covers 16 residues.

A note on this clone: This sample also contains other DNA sequences that code for the same CDR3. In DNA, the CDR3 is TGTGCCAGCAGTTTACGGGGGTATGGCTACACCTTC. Translation: CASSLRGYGYTF. This chain uses TRBV28 with TRBJ1-2; a weak D match, TRBD1 (5 bases). The ends were cut back, 2 bases at V and 5 bases at J, with 6 bases in the middle. The CDR3 loop spans 12 amino acids. The V gene's germline CDR1 is MDHEN and CDR2 SYDVKM.

The V call is TRBV7-9, the J call TRBJ1-5; no reliable D call. V gave up 3 bases and J gave up 11 bases, with 11 bases separating them. CDR1 SEHNR and CDR2 FQNEAQ come from the germline V gene (reference sequence). The CDR3 has 12 amino acids. Here the CDR3 DNA reads TGTGCCAGCAGCTTCCAGACTTCGTCCCAGCATTTT. Translated: CASSFQTSSQHF.

The J gene is TRBJ2-1, the V gene TRBV5-8; D is uncertain. The CDR3 contains 11 residues. Trimming cost V 4 bases and J 5 bases, with 4 bases left between them. From germline, CDR1 is SGHTS and CDR2 YDEGEE. CDR3 in amino acids: CASSSHNEQFF. The CDR3 coding sequence is TGTGCCAGCAGCAGCCACAATGAGCAGTTCTTC. Using reference TRBV5-8 and TRBJ2-1 for the parts outside the CDR3, the full variable domain is EAGVTQSPTHLIKTRGQQATLRCSPISGHTSVYWYQQALGLGLQFLLWYDEGEERNRGNFPPRFSGRQFPNYSSELNVNALELEDSALYLCASSSHNEQFFGPGTRLTVL.

Points on this clone: Relative to the germline gene, one junction end is altered; a read error may explain this. V and J are TRBV7-7 and TRBJ2-2; maybe TRBD1 (5 bases). Germline V CDR1 and CDR2: SSHAT, FNYEAQ (reference sequence). This CDR3 spans 16 amino acids. CDR3 DNA sequence: TGTGCTAGCAGCGCTATATCCCAGGGTTTGGCCGGGGAGCTGTTTTTT. This encodes CASSAISQGLAGELFF.

The CDR3 DNA reads as TGTGCCAGCAGCGTAGAGGGGTTTACCGGGGAGCTGTTTTTT. It is translated as CASSVEGFTGELFF. The V gene is TRBV9, the J gene TRBJ2-2; possible D gene TRBD1, 5 bases. Germline V lookup: CDR1 SGDLS, CDR2 YYNGEE. Trimming removed 0 bases at V and 5 bases at J, with 8 bases between. This CDR3 contains 14 residues.

The CDR3 DNA sequence: TGTGCCAGCAGTCTTGGGACTAGCGGGGCAGATACGCAGTATTTT. It specifies CASSLGTSGADTQYF. J is TRBJ2-3 and V is TRBV28, with 13 bases lining up with TRBD2. Germline CDR1 MDHEN, CDR2 SYDVKM. The CDR3 runs to 15 residues. V trimming: 5 bases; J trimming: 4 bases; junction bases outside the gene matches: 3.

Only one count was recorded for this clone. The gene calls are TRBV29-1 and TRBJ1-1, with D hard to call. The CDR3 has 14 residues. Germline CDR1 is SQVTM and CDR2 is ANQGSEA. Between the trimmed V and J ends, which lost 1 base and 2 bases, there was a span of 11 bases. The CDR3 DNA follows: TGCAGCGTTGAAGGGCAGGATGTTAACACTGAAGCTTTCTTT. Amino acid sequence: CSVEGQDVNTEAFF.

The V and J genes are TRBV28 and TRBJ2-1; 8 nucleotides match TRBD1. V dropped 6 bases and J dropped 9; count of bases not matched to a gene: 19. The CDR3 contains 17 residues. Germline V CDR1 and CDR2: MDHEN, SYDVKM. CDR3 coding DNA: TGTGCCAGCAGACTTCTCGCCGGGACAGGACCTTTAGGTGAGCAGTTCTTC. Its protein product is CASRLLAGTGPLGEQFF.

This clone was picked up one time. The chain uses TRBV28 and TRBJ1-4, with 8 nucleotides matching TRBD1. CDR1 and CDR2 from the germline V gene are MDHEN and SYDVKM. Losses at the gene ends were 5 bases for V and 7 bases for J; bases not matched to a gene: 3. This CDR3 spans 13 amino acids. The CDR3 is CASSMDRVEKLFF. The DNA of the CDR3 is TGTGCCAGCAGTATGGACAGGGTTGAAAAACTGTTTTTT. Drawing the rest from reference TRBV28 and TRBJ1-4, the complete variable domain is DVKVTQSSRYLVKRTGEKVFLECVQDMDHENMFWYRQDPGLGLRLIYFSYDVKMKEKGDIPEGYSVSREKKERFSLILESASTNQTSMYLCASSMDRVEKLFFGSGTQLSVL.

The chain is built from TRBV6-5 and TRBJ1-4, with TRBD1 matching 9 bases. CDR1 MNHEY and CDR2 SVGAGI come from the germline V gene. J lost 10 bases, V lost 8 bases, and 14 bases had no gene match. The CDR3 is 15 residues long. The CDR3 DNA is TGTGCCAGCCGAGGACAGGGGCGCTTGGAGGGAAAACTGTTTTTT. Encoded protein: CASRGQGRLEGKLFF.

V and J are TRBV2 and TRBJ2-3; TRBD2 agrees at 9 bases. The length of the CDR3 is 14 residues. CDR1 and CDR2 from the germline V gene are SNHLY and FYNNEI. V lost 6 bases to trimming and J lost 2 bases; unmatched junction nucleotides: 3. The CDR3 protein is CASSVAGVTDTQYF. The CDR3, as DNA: TGTGCCAGCAGCGTAGCGGGGGTCACAGATACGCAGTATTTT. Full variable domain (rest looked up from reference TRBV2 and TRBJ2-3): EPEVTQTPSHQVTQMGQEVILRCVPISNHLYFYWYRQILGQKVEFLVSFYNNEISEKSEIFDDQFSVERPDGSNFTLKIRSTKLEDSAMYFCASSVAGVTDTQYFGPGTRLTVL.

The chain has TRBV5-1 and TRBJ2-3, with D tentatively TRBD1 (7 bases). Germline V CDR1 and CDR2: SGHRS, YFSETQ. The ends were cut back, 4 bases at V and 1 base at J, with 16 bases in the middle. The CDR3 extends over 16 amino acids. CDR3 in amino acids: CASSPRQGGGTDTQYF. In nucleotides, the CDR3 is TGCGCCAGCAGCCCCCGACAGGGAGGAGGCACAGATACGCAGTATTTT.

V and J are TRBV4-1 and TRBJ2-4; 7 nucleotides agree with TRBD2. V was clipped by 0 bases and J by 9 bases; unmatched bases: 11. This CDR3 is 16 amino acids long. Germline-derived CDR1 and CDR2 are MGHRA and YSYEKL. The CDR3 spells CASSQDAAGGLSIQYF. As DNA, the CDR3 is TGCGCCAGCAGCCAAGATGCAGCCGGGGGGTTGAGCATTCAGTACTTC.

There are a few counts of this clone. This chain connects TRBV2 to TRBJ1-3, with 7 bases lining up with TRBD1. The CDR3 length is 18 residues. Germline CDR1 is SNHLY and CDR2 is FYNNEI. The trim removed 0 bases at V and 0 bases at J, leaving 8 bases unmatched. The CDR3 loop reads CASSEAFGTVGSGNTIYF. In DNA form, the CDR3 reads TGTGCCAGCAGTGAAGCTTTCGGGACAGTGGGCTCTGGAAACACCATATATTTT.

The chain combines TRBV5-4 with TRBJ2-7; D possibly corresponds to TRBD1 (5 bases). CDR3 size: 14 residues. Deletions cut 1 base from V and 1 base from J, with 9 bases between. Germline V gene sequence: CDR1 SGHNT, CDR2 YYREEE (reference sequence). CDR3 coding DNA: TGTGCCAGCAGCTTGAGTCAGGGATCCTACGAGCAGTACTTC. Protein sequence: CASSLSQGSYEQYF.

The genes are TRBV23-1 and TRBJ1-2, with no clear D. TRBV23-1 has ORF status, its function being uncertain. The CDR3 is made up of 15 amino acids. Trimming removed 4 bases at V and 1 base at J, with 13 bases between. The CDR3 region has the DNA TGCGCCAGCAGTCCTTTGGGAGGATTTAACTATGGCTACACCTTC. Its protein product is CASSPLGGFNYGYTF.

The V call is TRBV11-2, the J call TRBJ2-3; 8 bases fit TRBD2. V dropped 5 bases and J dropped 2; count of bases not matched to a gene: 9. The length of the CDR3 is 16 residues. Germline loops: CDR1 SGHAT, CDR2 FQNNGV. The CDR3 here is CASSPREGGPTDTQYF. Written as DNA, the CDR3 is TGTGCCAGCAGCCCTCGGGAGGGGGGGCCCACAGATACGCAGTATTTT.

The V call is TRBV27, the J call TRBJ1-5; possible D gene TRBD1, 5 bases. The length of the CDR3 is 15 residues. Trimming took 0 bases from V and 9 from J, leaving 15 bases between them. The germline V gene has CDR1 MNHEY and CDR2 SMNVEV (reference sequence). CDR3 protein: CASSLSRRGRAPQHF. The CDR3 DNA is TGTGCCAGCAGTTTATCGCGGAGGGGCCGGGCGCCCCAGCATTTT.

V usage is TRBV5-1 and J usage is TRBJ2-3; TRBD1 matches at 7 bases. The CDR3 extends over 14 amino acids. J lost 5 bases, V lost 5 bases, and 8 bases had no gene match. The germline V gene encodes CDR1 SGHRS and CDR2 YFSETQ. The CDR3 loop is CASSPGTVEDTQYF. CDR3 bases: TGCGCCAGCAGTCCCGGGACAGTTGAAGATACGCAGTATTTT.